Shown below are 32 T cell receptor beta chains from a single sample sequenced in a study of cytomegalovirus exposure and HLA in healthy donors. PCR involved 60 Vbeta and 13 Jbeta primers. The method was immunoSEQ multiplex PCR; TCRdb's version includes in-frame clones alone and lacks a portion of them. Of more than 60,000 clones detected, more than 60% appear once; the ten largest clones hold less than 3.5%. Sequences were obtained from PBMCs. All receptors come from a woman aged 25 to 45 in good health and CMV-seronegative.

CDR3 coding DNA: TGTGCCAGCAGCTTGGGACAGGGGGCCCCTGAAGCTTTCTTT. Its translation is CASSLGQGAPEAFF. This rearrangement joins TRBV5-5 to TRBJ1-1; 10 bases agree with TRBD1. The length of the CDR3 is 14 residues. Per germline, CDR1 SGHKS and CDR2 YYEKEE (reference sequence). With 0 bases clipped from V and 6 bases from J, the junction kept 2 bases outside the gene matches. The full variable domain, completed using reference TRBV5-5 and TRBJ1-1, is DAGVTQSPTHLIKTRGQQVTLRCSPISGHKSVSWYQQVLGQGPQFIFQYYEKEERGRGNFPDRFSARQFPNYSSELNVNALLLGDSALYLCASSLGQGAPEAFFGQGTRLTVV.

The J gene is TRBJ2-5, the V gene TRBV2; TRBD1 is a possible D gene (7 bases). Germline V gene lookup returns CDR1 SNHLY and CDR2 FYNNEI. V lost 6 bases, J lost 1 base, and 18 bases lay in between. CDR3 length: 16 amino acids. The DNA for the CDR3 is TGTGCCAGCAGGGGTCAGGAGGGGGCAGGCCAAGAGACCCAGTACTTC. As protein: CASRGQEGAGQETQYF.

Comment on this clone: The junction does not match germline at one end; this may be a read error. V gene TRBV18 combines with J gene TRBJ1-5; a possible D gene is TRBD1 (5 bases). CDR1 is KGHSH, CDR2 LQKENI, per germline. The CDR3 is 13 amino acids. The DNA for the CDR3 is TGTGCCAGCTCCCAATGGGGCAAACAGCCCCAGCATTTT. Amino acid sequence: CASSQWGKQPQHF.

The chain links TRBV4-3 to TRBJ2-7; TRBD1 is a possible D gene (5 bases). CDR3 length: 16 amino acids. CDR1 LGHNA and CDR2 YSLEER come from the germline V gene. The V end lost 0 bases, the J end lost 4 bases, and 16 bases lay between the germline ends. This CDR3 reads CASSQDAAGMHYEQYF. CDR3 nucleotides: TGCGCCAGCAGCCAAGATGCGGCAGGGATGCATTACGAGCAGTACTTC.

The chain is built from TRBV7-9 and TRBJ1-1; perhaps TRBD1 as D (6 bases). This CDR3 contains 15 residues. CDR1 is SEHNR and CDR2 is FQNEAQ in the germline V gene (reference sequence). V was trimmed by 0 bases and J by 1 base, leaving 9 bases between them. For the CDR3, the DNA is TGTGCCAGCAGCTTAGCGGGGGCAGGGAACACTGAAGCTTTCTTT. Its translation: CASSLAGAGNTEAFF. Complete variable domain (other parts from reference TRBV7-9 and TRBJ1-1): DTGVSQNPRHKITKRGQNVTFRCDPISEHNRLYWYRQTLGQGPEFLTYFQNEAQLEKSRLLSDRFSAERPKGSFSTLEIQRTEQGDSAMYLCASSLAGAGNTEAFFGQGTRLTVV.

This chain connects TRBV7-2 to TRBJ2-7; D gene uncertain. Germline V gene data show CDR1 as SGHTA and CDR2 as FQGNSA. This CDR3 comprises 13 residues. The V and J ends lost 1 base and 2 bases respectively, with 6 bases between them. The CDR3 protein is CASSLDGTYEQYF. Written as DNA, the CDR3 is TGTGCCAGCAGCTTAGACGGTACCTACGAGCAGTACTTC.

This clone has a handful of counts. V usage is TRBV21-1 and J usage is TRBJ1-5; TRBD1 is taken as the D call from the table, unchecked against the DNA. TRBV21-1 is a recognized pseudogene. The CDR3 runs 16 residues. As DNA, the CDR3 is TGTGCCAGCAATACCTCTTCAGGACAGTGGAATCAGCCCCAGCATTTT. This sequence encodes CASNTSSGQWNQPQHF.

The J gene is TRBJ2-1, the V gene TRBV7-9; 9 bases match TRBD2. Germline V gives CDR1 SEHNR, CDR2 FQNEAQ (reference sequence). The CDR3 consists of 18 residues. V lost 2 bases to trimming and J lost 10 bases; unmatched junction nucleotides: 18. The DNA for the CDR3 is TGTGCCAGCAGCTTAAGAGCCCGTTCGGTGCGGGAGGGGGGAGAGCAGTTCTTC. This gives the protein CASSLRARSVREGGEQFF.

The chain links TRBV14 to TRBJ1-1; a weak D match, TRBD1 (6 bases). The CDR3 has 14 residues. V was shortened by 4 bases and J by 7 bases, with 16 bases between the two germline ends. Per germline, CDR1 SGHDN and CDR2 FVKESK. Here the CDR3 DNA reads TGTGCCAGCAGCCCCCTCAGGGGATGGGGTGAAGCTTTCTTT. Protein product: CASSPLRGWGEAFF.

The chain has TRBV6-4 and TRBJ2-3; 7 bases match TRBD1. J was trimmed by 4 bases and V by 0 bases; bases with no gene match: 7. CDR3 length equals 16 residues. The germline V gene encodes CDR1 MRHNA and CDR2 SNTAGT. CDR3 in DNA: TGTGCCAGCAGTGACTCGAGGGACAGTGAGGCAGATACGCAGTATTTT. The encoded protein is CASSDSRDSEADTQYF.

V gene TRBV7-2 combines with J gene TRBJ1-2; D not certain. This CDR3 has 15 amino acids. Germline lookup yields CDR1 SGHTA and CDR2 FQGNSA. Trimming pared 0 bases from V and 4 bases from J, leaving 12 bases between. The CDR3 sequence is CASSLAGGELYGYTF. DNA for the CDR3: TGTGCCAGCAGCTTAGCCGGCGGGGAACTCTATGGCTACACCTTC.

This clone was seen more than once but under ten times. V usage is TRBV9 and J usage is TRBJ1-3; a possible D gene is TRBD1 (6 bases). Germline V gene lookup returns CDR1 SGDLS and CDR2 YYNGEE. V was clipped by 0 bases and J by 0 bases, with 13 bases between them. The CDR3 is 17 amino acids. The CDR3 spells CASSVAGGYSSGNTIYF. The CDR3 DNA reads TGTGCCAGCAGCGTAGCTGGGGGCTATAGCTCTGGAAACACCATATATTTT.

The chain employs TRBV9 and TRBJ2-1; D perhaps matches TRBD1 (6 bases). Germline values: CDR1 SGDLS, CDR2 YYNGEE. The CDR3 runs to 21 residues. V lost 4 bases and J lost 0, with 29 bases in between. CDR3 nucleotides: TGTGCCAGCAGCCACTCCATCGACAGGTCTTTACGACAGAGCTCCTACAATGAGCAGTTCTTC. Translated, it gives CASSHSIDRSLRQSSYNEQFF. Using reference TRBV9 and TRBJ2-1 for the parts outside the CDR3, the full variable domain is DSGVTQTPKHLITATGQRVTLRCSPRSGDLSVYWYQQSLDQGLQFLIQYYNGEERAKGNILERFSAQQFPDLHSELNLSSLELGDSALYFCASSHSIDRSLRQSSYNEQFFGPGTRLTVL.

The rearrangement joins TRBV7-2 to TRBJ2-1; 14 bases align to TRBD2. Germline V lookup: CDR1 SGHTA, CDR2 FQGNSA. V trimming: 5 bases; J trimming: 6 bases; junction bases outside the gene matches: 9. The CDR3 runs 17 residues. The CDR3 coding sequence is TGTGCCAGCAGCCTGTACGTGACTAGCGGGAGGGGCAATGAGCAGTTCTTC. It yields the protein CASSLYVTSGRGNEQFF.

V usage is TRBV28 and J usage is TRBJ2-7, with 10 bases aligning to TRBD1. The CDR3 is 14 amino acids. Germline V CDR1 and CDR2: MDHEN, SYDVKM. V lost 10 bases and J lost 4; bases outside the gene matches: 10. CDR3 residues: CATSRTGGGYEQYV. CDR3 coding DNA: TGTGCCACCTCTCGGACAGGGGGAGGTTACGAGCAGTACGTC.

This chain joins TRBV9 and TRBJ1-1; possible D gene TRBD1, 5 bases. The CDR3 totals 15 residues. Deletions cut 0 bases from V and 1 base from J, with 10 bases between. Per the germline V gene, CDR1 is SGDLS and CDR2 is YYNGEE. The CDR3 DNA is TGTGCCAGCAGCGTAGCAGGGTTTGGGAACACTGAAGCTTTCTTT. Its protein product is CASSVAGFGNTEAFF.

The rearrangement links TRBV7-2 to TRBJ1-1, with D possibly TRBD1 on 6 matching bases. The ends were cut back, 4 bases at V and 1 base at J, with 10 bases in the middle. The CDR3 totals 14 residues. Germline V lookup: CDR1 SGHTA, CDR2 FQGNSA. The CDR3 spells CASSSRGGNTEAFF. CDR3 bases: TGTGCCAGCAGCTCCCGAGGGGGGAACACTGAAGCTTTCTTT.

This clone was observed a few times. The chain has TRBV6-5 and TRBJ2-1, with D possibly TRBD1 on 6 matching bases. Germline CDR1 and CDR2: MNHEY and SVGAGI. Between the trimmed V and J ends, which lost 6 bases and 5 bases, there was a span of 11 bases. This CDR3 is 13 amino acids long. DNA of the CDR3: TGTGCCAGCAGCCGGACAGAAGACAATGAGCAGTTCTTC. Its protein is CASSRTEDNEQFF.

The chain couples TRBV7-2 to TRBJ1-2, with D uncertain. The V end lost 1 base, the J end lost 2 bases, and 8 bases lay between the germline ends. CDR3 size: 14 residues. In germline, CDR1 is SGHTA, CDR2 FQGNSA. The CDR3: CASSLVRSNYGYTF. The CDR3, as DNA: TGTGCCAGCAGCTTAGTGCGGTCCAACTATGGCTACACCTTC. The full variable domain, completed using reference TRBV7-2 and TRBJ1-2, is GAGVSQSPSNKVTEKGKDVELRCDPISGHTALYWYRQSLGQGLEFLIYFQGNSAPDKSGLPSDRFSAERTGGSVSTLTIQRTQQEDSAVYLCASSLVRSNYGYTFGSGTRLTVV.

The V and J genes are TRBV7-8 and TRBJ1-2; D possibly corresponds to TRBD1 (6 bases). Germline values: CDR1 SGHVS, CDR2 FQNEAQ. The CDR3 length is 14 residues. Trimming pared 5 bases from V and 7 bases from J, leaving 17 bases between. For the CDR3, the DNA is TGTGCCAGCAGCCCATGGTCAGGGGATCCTGGCTACACCTTC. It codes for CASSPWSGDPGYTF.

The chain uses TRBV7-3 and TRBJ2-1; 8 nucleotides align to TRBD2. Germline V gene data show CDR1 as SGHTA and CDR2 as FQGTGA. Germline trimming cut 5 bases from V and 6 bases from J; bases unmatched to any gene: 9. CDR3 length equals 15 residues. CDR3 bases: TGTGCCAGCAGCGTCGAGGTAGCGGGGCTCAATGAGCAGTTCTTC. This translates into CASSVEVAGLNEQFF.

The V call is TRBV10-2, the J call TRBJ2-3, with TRBD1 as a possible D gene (6 bases). Trimming left V 8 bases short and J 3 bases short, with 9 bases between. CDR1 WSHSY and CDR2 SAAADI come from the germline V gene. This CDR3 spans 12 amino acids. CDR3 loop: CASGGQTDTQYF. CDR3 coding DNA: TGCGCCAGCGGGGGCCAGACAGATACGCAGTATTTT.

This chain uses TRBV5-1 with TRBJ2-5; a weak D match, TRBD2 (5 bases). Trimming removed 1 base from V and 5 bases from J, with 12 bases in between. This CDR3 is built from 14 residues. The germline V gene encodes CDR1 SGHRS and CDR2 YFSETQ. CDR3 in amino acids: CASSLLPGKETQYF. The CDR3 DNA reads as TGCGCCAGCAGCTTGTTGCCCGGGAAGGAGACCCAGTACTTC.

The chain employs TRBV11-3 and TRBJ2-3, with 12 bases that match TRBD2. Trimming at V came to 3 bases and at J to 2 bases, leaving 3 bases not matched to a gene. CDR1 and CDR2 (germline): SGHNT, YENEEA. The CDR3 totals 16 residues. CDR3 sequence (DNA): TGTGCCAGCAGCTTCGGACTAGCGGGGTACACAGATACGCAGTATTTT. This encodes CASSFGLAGYTDTQYF. The full variable domain, rest sourced from reference TRBV11-3 and TRBJ2-3, is EAGVVQSPRYKIIEKKQPVAFWCNPISGHNTLYWYLQNLGQGPELLIRYENEEAVDDSQLPKDRFSAERLKGVDSTLKIQPAELGDSAVYLCASSFGLAGYTDTQYFGPGTRLTVL.

This chain links TRBV19 with TRBJ2-7; 8 bases line up with TRBD2. With V trimmed by 8 bases and J by 3 bases, 9 bases remained unmatched. Germline V lookup: CDR1 LNHDA, CDR2 SQIVND (reference sequence). The CDR3 sequence is 14 residues long. Here the CDR3 DNA reads TGTGCCAGTGGTCGAGCGGGGGAGGACTACGAGCAGTACTTC. Its translation is CASGRAGEDYEQYF.

This chain joins TRBV9 and TRBJ2-3; 9 nucleotides match TRBD2. V shed 4 bases, J shed 2 bases, and the junction held 5 bases outside the gene matches. CDR1 SGDLS and CDR2 YYNGEE come from the germline V gene. The CDR3 is made up of 15 amino acids. DNA for the CDR3: TGTGCCAGCAGCCGTAGCGGGGGACTCACAGATACGCAGTATTTT. Translated, it gives CASSRSGGLTDTQYF.

This clone was picked up a small number of times. The chain joins TRBV29-1 to TRBJ2-1; TRBD2 matches at 7 bases. The ends lost 4 bases at V and 0 bases at J; junction bases unmatched: 9. The CDR3 sequence is 16 residues long. The germline V gene has CDR1 SQVTM and CDR2 ANQGSEA. The CDR3 nucleotides read TGCAGCGTTGGGCCTCGGGGGGACCGCTCCTACAATGAGCAGTTCTTC. Translating it yields CSVGPRGDRSYNEQFF.

V and J are TRBV11-2 and TRBJ2-2, with D possibly matching TRBD2 (5 bases). This CDR3 spans 14 amino acids. Between the trimmed V and J ends, which lost 3 bases and 6 bases, there was a span of 11 bases. Looked up from germline, CDR1 is SGHAT and CDR2 is FQNNGV. CDR3 nucleotide sequence: TGTGCCAGCAGCTTGCGAAGGGAGTCCGGGGAGCTGTTTTTT. Amino acids: CASSLRRESGELFF.

This chain connects TRBV5-1 to TRBJ1-2, with TRBD1 identical over 9 bases. The CDR3 runs to 14 residues. Losses at the gene ends were 5 bases for V and 6 bases for J; bases not matched to a gene: 8. From germline, CDR1 is SGHRS and CDR2 YFSETQ. CDR3 in amino acids: CASSSGQGSNGYTF. CDR3 DNA: TGCGCCAGCAGTTCCGGACAGGGGTCGAATGGCTACACCTTC.

The genes are TRBV12-5 and TRBJ2-5; 15 bases align to TRBD2. With V trimmed by 0 bases and J by 1 base, 6 bases remained unmatched. This CDR3 region has 19 residues. CDR1 is LGHNT, CDR2 FRNRAP, per germline. CDR3 protein: CASGLVGTSGGWGQETQYF. The CDR3 bases are TGTGCTAGTGGTTTGGTTGGGACTAGCGGGGGGTGGGGCCAAGAGACCCAGTACTTC.

CDR3 sequence (DNA): TGTGCCAGCAGCTCCGGACTAGCGGGAGCAGATACGCAGTATTTT. Protein product: CASSSGLAGADTQYF. V and J are TRBV7-3 and TRBJ2-3; 13 bases map to TRBD2. J was trimmed by 4 bases and V by 4 bases; bases with no gene match: 2. In germline, CDR1 is SGHTA, CDR2 FQGTGA. The CDR3 contains 15 residues.

The V call is TRBV13, the J call TRBJ1-1, with D unresolved. Germline CDR1 and CDR2: PRHDT and FYEKMQ (reference sequence). This CDR3 region has 14 residues. The germline V and J ends were trimmed by 5 bases and 5 bases, with 15 bases remaining between them. The CDR3 DNA reads as TGTGCCAGCAGCACCTCTGAAGAGGTAACTGAAGCTTTCTTT. Amino acids: CASSTSEEVTEAFF.